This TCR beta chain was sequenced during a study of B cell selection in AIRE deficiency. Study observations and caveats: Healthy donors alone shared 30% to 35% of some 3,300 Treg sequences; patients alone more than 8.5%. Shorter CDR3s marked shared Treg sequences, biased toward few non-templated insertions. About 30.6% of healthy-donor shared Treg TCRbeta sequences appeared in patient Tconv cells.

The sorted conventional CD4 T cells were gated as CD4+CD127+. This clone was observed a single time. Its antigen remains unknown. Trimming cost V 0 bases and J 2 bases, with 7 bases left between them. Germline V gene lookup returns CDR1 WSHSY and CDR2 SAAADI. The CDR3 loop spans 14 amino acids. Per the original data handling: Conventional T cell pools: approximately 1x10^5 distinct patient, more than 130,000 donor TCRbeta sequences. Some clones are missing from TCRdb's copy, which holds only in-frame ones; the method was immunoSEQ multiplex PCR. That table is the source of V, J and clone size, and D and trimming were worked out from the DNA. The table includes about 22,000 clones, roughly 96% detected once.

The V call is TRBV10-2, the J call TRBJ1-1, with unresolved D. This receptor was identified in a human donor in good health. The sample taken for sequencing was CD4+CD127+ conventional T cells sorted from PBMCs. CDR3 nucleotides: TGCGCCAGCAGTGAGTCTTCAGTCAACACTGAAGCTTTCTTT. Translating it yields CASSESSVNTEAFF.